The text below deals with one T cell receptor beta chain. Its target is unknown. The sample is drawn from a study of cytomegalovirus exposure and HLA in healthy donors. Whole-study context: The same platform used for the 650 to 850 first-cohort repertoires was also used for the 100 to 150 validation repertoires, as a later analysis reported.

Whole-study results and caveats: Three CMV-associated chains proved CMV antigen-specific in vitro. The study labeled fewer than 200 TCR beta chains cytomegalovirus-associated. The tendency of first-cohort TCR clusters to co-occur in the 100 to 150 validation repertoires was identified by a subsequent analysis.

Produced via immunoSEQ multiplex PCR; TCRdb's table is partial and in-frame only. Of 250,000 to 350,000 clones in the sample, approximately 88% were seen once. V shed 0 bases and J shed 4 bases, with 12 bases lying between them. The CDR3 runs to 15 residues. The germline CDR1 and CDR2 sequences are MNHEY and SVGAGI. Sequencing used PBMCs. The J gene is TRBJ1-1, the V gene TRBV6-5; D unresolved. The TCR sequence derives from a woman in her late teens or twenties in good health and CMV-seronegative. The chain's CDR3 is CASSYSGSGPTEAFF. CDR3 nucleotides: TGTGCCAGCAGTTACTCAGGCAGCGGCCCCACTGAAGCTTTCTTT.